This entry features one TCR beta chain sequence. The V segment lost 7 bases and the J segment 7 bases; nucleotides outside the gene matches: 5. The CDR3 has 13 amino acids. This record comes from a study of blood T cell repertoires in COVID-19. Per the authors' pipeline: Counts of nucleated cells, estimated from reference gene primer amplification, were obtained. TCRdb's copy holds only in-frame clones and misses some; the assay was immunoSEQ multiplex PCR. The V and J calls and the clone size are those of that table, but D and trimming were determined from the DNA. The sample holds 150,000 to 200,000 clones, 88% seen once.

The clonotype was recovered from a human donor in a cohort sampled during active COVID-19. The chain uses TRBV12-3 or TRBV12-4 and TRBJ1-2; 11 bases align to TRBD1. Sample: peripheral blood. The CDR3 sequence is CASTHGQGAGYTF. DNA of the CDR3: TGTGCCAGCACCCACGGACAGGGGGCTGGCTACACCTTC.